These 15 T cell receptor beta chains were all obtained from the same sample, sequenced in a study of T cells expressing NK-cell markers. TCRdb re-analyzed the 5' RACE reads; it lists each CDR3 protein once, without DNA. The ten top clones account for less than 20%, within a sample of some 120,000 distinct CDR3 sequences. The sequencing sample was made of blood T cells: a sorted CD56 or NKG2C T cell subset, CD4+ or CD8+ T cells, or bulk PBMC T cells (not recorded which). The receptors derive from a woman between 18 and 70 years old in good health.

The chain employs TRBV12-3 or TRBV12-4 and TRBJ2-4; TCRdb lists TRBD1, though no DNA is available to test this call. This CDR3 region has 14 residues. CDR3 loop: CASSLQGRGNIQYF.

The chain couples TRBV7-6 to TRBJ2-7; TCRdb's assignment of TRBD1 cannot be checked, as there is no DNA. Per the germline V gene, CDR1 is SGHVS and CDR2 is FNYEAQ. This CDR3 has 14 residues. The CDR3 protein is CASSLVGQGSEQYF.

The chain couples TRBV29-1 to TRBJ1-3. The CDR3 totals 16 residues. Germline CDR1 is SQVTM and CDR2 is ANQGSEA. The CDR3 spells CSVEEDPQHHGNTIYF.

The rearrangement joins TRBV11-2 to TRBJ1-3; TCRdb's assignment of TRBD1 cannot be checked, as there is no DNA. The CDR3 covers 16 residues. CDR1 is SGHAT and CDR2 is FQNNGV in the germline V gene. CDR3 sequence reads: CASSLDGAAIGNTIYF.

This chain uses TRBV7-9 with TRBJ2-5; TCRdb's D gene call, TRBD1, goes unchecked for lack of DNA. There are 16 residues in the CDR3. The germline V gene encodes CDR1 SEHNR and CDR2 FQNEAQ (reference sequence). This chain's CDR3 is CASSGRDRDTLETQYF. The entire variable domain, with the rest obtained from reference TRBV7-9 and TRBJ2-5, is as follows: DTGVSQNPRHKITKRGQNVTFRCDPISEHNRLYWYRQTLGQGPEFLTYFQNEAQLEKSRLLSDRFSAERPKGSFSTLEIQRTEQGDSAMYLCASSGRDRDTLETQYFGPGTRLLVL.

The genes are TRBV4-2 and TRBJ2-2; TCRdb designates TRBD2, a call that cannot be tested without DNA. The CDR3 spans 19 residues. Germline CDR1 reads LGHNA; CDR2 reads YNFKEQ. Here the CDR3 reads CASSQDPGLAGPMGGELFF.

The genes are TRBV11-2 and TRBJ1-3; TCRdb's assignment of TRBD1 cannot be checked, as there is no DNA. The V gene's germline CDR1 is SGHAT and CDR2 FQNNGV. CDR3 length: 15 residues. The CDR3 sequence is CASSSTGSSGNTIYF. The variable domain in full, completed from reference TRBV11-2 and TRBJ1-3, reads EAGVAQSPRYKIIEKRQSVAFWCNPISGHATLYWYQQILGQGPKLLIQFQNNGVVDDSQLPKDRFSAERLKGVDSTLKIQPAKLEDSAVYLCASSSTGSSGNTIYFGEGSWLTVV.

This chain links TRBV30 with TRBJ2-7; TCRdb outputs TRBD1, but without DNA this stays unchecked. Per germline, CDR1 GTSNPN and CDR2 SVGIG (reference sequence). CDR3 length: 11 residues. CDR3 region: CACDRGYEQYF.

CDR3 protein: CATSSGDSYNEKLFF. The chain carries TRBV15 and TRBJ1-4; TCRdb gives TRBD1 as the D gene, but with no DNA this cannot be confirmed. Germline lookup yields CDR1 LNHNV and CDR2 YYDKDF (reference sequence). CDR3 size: 15 residues.

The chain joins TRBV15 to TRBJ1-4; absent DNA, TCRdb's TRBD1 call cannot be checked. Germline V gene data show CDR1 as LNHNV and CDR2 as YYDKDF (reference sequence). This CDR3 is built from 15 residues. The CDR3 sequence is CATSRAGETNEKLFF.

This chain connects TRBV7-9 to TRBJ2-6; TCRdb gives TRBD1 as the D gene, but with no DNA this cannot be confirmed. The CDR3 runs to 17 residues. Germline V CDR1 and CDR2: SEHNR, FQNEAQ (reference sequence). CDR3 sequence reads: CASSRTGDHSGANVLTF. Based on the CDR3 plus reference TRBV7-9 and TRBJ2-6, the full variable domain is DTGVSQNPRHKITKRGQNVTFRCDPISEHNRLYWYRQTLGQGPEFLTYFQNEAQLEKSRLLSDRFSAERPKGSFSTLEIQRTEQGDSAMYLCASSRTGDHSGANVLTFGAGSRLTVL.

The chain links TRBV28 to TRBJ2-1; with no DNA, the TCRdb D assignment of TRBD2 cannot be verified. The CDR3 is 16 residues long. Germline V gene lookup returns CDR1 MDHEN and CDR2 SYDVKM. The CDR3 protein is CASSPQAGGRYNEQFF. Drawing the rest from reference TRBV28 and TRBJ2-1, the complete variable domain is DVKVTQSSRYLVKRTGEKVFLECVQDMDHENMFWYRQDPGLGLRLIYFSYDVKMKEKGDIPEGYSVSREKKERFSLILESASTNQTSMYLCASSPQAGGRYNEQFFGPGTRLTVL.

Here the CDR3 reads CASSQGYSPLHF. The J gene is TRBJ1-6, the V gene TRBV4-2. The CDR3 consists of 12 residues. Germline CDR1 LGHNA, CDR2 YNFKEQ.

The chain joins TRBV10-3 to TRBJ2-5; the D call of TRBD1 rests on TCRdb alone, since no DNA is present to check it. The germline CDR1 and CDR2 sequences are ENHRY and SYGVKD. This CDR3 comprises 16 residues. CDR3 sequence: CAISESRTGYQETQYF.

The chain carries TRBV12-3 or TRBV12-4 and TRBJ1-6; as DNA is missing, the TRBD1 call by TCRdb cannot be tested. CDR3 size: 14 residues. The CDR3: CASSSSGGGSPLHF.